A selection of T cell receptor beta chains follows, all from one sample in a study of T-cell reconstitution after alpha-beta-depleted transplantation in children. TCRdb used MiXCR to reprocess the PCR reads, holding one entry per CDR3 protein. The table shows about 260,000 distinct CDR3 sequences, with roughly 7.7% occurring only once. Specimen: PBMCs, mostly from graft donor cells, collected 180 days after TCRalphabeta/CD19-depleted stem cell transplant. Receptors originate from a male patient under 18 who had a stem cell transplant for acute lymphoblastic leukemia, so the T cells may come from the graft donor. The CDR3 runs from the conserved cysteine through the conserved F or W. The order of the fields is J gene, D gene, clone size, V gene, CDR3 DNA, CDR3 protein. D genes are given only for firm matches. Part of the rows lack a size; the others show once, few, many or a class for expanded clones.

TRBJ1-1	-	many	TRBV18	TGTGCCAGCTCACCGGGGACAACGGCTGAAGCTTTCTTT	CASSPGTTAEAFF
TRBJ2-7	TRBD2	many	TRBV3-1	TGTGCCAGCAGCCAAAGTCTAGCGGGAGATGAGCAGTACTTC	CASSQSLAGDEQYF
TRBJ2-3	TRBD1	many	TRBV10-3	TGTGCCATCTCAACAGGGGTGTCCTATACGCAGTATTTT	CAISTGVSYTQYF
TRBJ1-1	TRBD1	many	TRBV7-9	TGTGCCAGCAGCTCTCGACAGGGCGGGGGCACTGAAGCTTTCTTT	CASSSRQGGGTEAFF
TRBJ2-7	-	many	TRBV15	TGTGCCACCAGCAGAGATCGGGCCAACTTC	CATSRDRANF
TRBJ2-1	-	many	TRBV29-1	TGCAGCGTTGGACAGGTGATAAACAATGAGCAGTTCTTC	CSVGQVINNEQFF
TRBJ2-5	-	many	TRBV12-3/TRBV12-4	TGTGCCAGCAGACCTAGGGGGGCCCTAAAAGAGACCCAGTACTTC	CASRPRGALKETQYF
TRBJ2-1	TRBD2	many	TRBV3-1	TGTGCCAGCAGCCTCCCCGTCCTAGCGGGAGTAAACAATGAGCAGTTCTTC	CASSLPVLAGVNNEQFF
TRBJ2-5	TRBD2	many	TRBV7-2	TGTGCCAGCAGCGCACGACTAGCGGGGAAAGAGACCCAGTACTTC	CASSARLAGKETQYF
TRBJ1-6	-	many	TRBV12-3/TRBV12-4	TGTGCCAGCAGCCTCCTCGGATCACCCCTCCACTTT	CASSLLGSPLHF
TRBJ2-7	TRBD2	-	TRBV18	TGTGCCAGCTCACCACTCGGCGGGAGGAGGAACGAGCAGTACTTC	CASSPLGGRRNEQYF
TRBJ1-6	-	few	TRBV6-1	TGTGCCAGCAGTGAAAAGGGAGACAATTCACCCCTCCACTTT	CASSEKGDNSPLHF
TRBJ2-4	TRBD1	few	TRBV28	TGTGCCAGCAAAACAGGGGGCAACGCCAAAAACATTCAGTACTTC	CASKTGGNAKNIQYF
TRBJ2-1	-	many	TRBV4-2	TGTGCCAGCAGCCAGGAGGGGACCCTTTACAATGAGCAGTTCTTC	CASSQEGTLYNEQFF
TRBJ2-5	-	many	TRBV12-3/TRBV12-4	TGTGCCAGCAGTTCGGGACGGGCGCAAGAGACCCAGTACTTC	CASSSGRAQETQYF
TRBJ1-6	TRBD1	many	TRBV6-1	TGTGCCAGCAGACAGGGGGCCGATAATTCACCCCTCCACTTT	CASRQGADNSPLHF
TRBJ2-4	-	many	TRBV5-1	TGCGCCAGCAGCCCGGACTATGAGAGGGGAGCCAAAAACATTCAGTACTTC	CASSPDYERGAKNIQYF
TRBJ2-2	TRBD1	many	TRBV9	TGTGCCAGCAGCCCCCGGGGACAGGGGCCCTCCACCGGGGAGCTGTTTTTT	CASSPRGQGPSTGELFF
TRBJ1-1	-	many	TRBV14	TGTGCCAGCAGCCAAGAGATGAACACTGAAGCTTTCTTT	CASSQEMNTEAFF
TRBJ2-2	-	many	TRBV20-1	TGCAGTGCTAAGGCAGGAGAAACCGGGGAGCTGTTTTTT	CSAKAGETGELFF
TRBJ2-7	-	many	TRBV21-1	TGTGCCAGCACCTTGGGCCGGACAGAATACTACGAGCAGTACTTC	CASTLGRTEYYEQYF
TRBJ1-2	TRBD1	many	TRBV5-1	TGCGCCAGCAGTTCGACAGGGGATGGCTACACCTTC	CASSSTGDGYTF
TRBJ1-1	-	many	TRBV3-1	TGTGCCAGCAGCCCACACTACCGGACAAATGAAGCTTTCTTT	CASSPHYRTNEAFF
TRBJ2-1	TRBD2	few	TRBV3-1	TGTGCCAGCAGCCTCCGGACTAGCGGGAGGAATGAGCAGTTCTTC	CASSLRTSGRNEQFF
TRBJ1-5	-	-	TRBV7-6	TGTGCCAGCAGCTTAGGACAGGTCAATCAGCCCCAGCATTTT	CASSLGQVNQPQHF